This T cell receptor (beta chain) derives from a study of OX40 agonist ivuxolimab in advanced cancers. Libraries were prepared by immunoSEQ multiplex PCR; TCRdb keeps only in-frame clonotypes and omits some of them. The repertoire consists of some 57,000 clones, with around nine tenths occurring once and the leading ten covering about 1.1%. The germline CDR1 and CDR2 sequences are LNHNV and YYDKDF (reference sequence). The V end was cut by 0 bases, the J end by 1 base, with 12 bases between. This CDR3 is built from 16 residues. The sample consisted of CD4+ or CD8+ T cells sorted from blood, taken in a trial of the OX40 agonist ivuxolimab. The chain combines TRBV15 with TRBJ1-2; D unresolved. This TCR was recovered from an adult with an advanced solid tumor such as melanoma, head and neck, liver or kidney cancer. The CDR3 spells CATSRDIPAINYGYTF. CDR3 nucleotides: TGTGCCACCAGCAGAGATATTCCGGCCATTAACTATGGCTACACCTTC.